Detailed here is one T cell receptor (beta chain). The investigators sampled blood at baseline, at cycle 4 day 1, and at cycle 7 day 1. Trimming left V 3 bases short and J 0 bases short, with 6 bases between. The germline CDR1 and CDR2 sequences are LNHDA and SQIVND (reference sequence). The CDR3 runs 14 residues. The data originate from a study of OX40 agonist ivuxolimab in advanced cancers. The wider study: The study treated patients with ivuxolimab, an agonistic anti-OX40 (CD134) antibody.

Some clones are missing from TCRdb's copy, which holds only in-frame ones; the method was immunoSEQ multiplex PCR. The sample includes roughly 72,000 clones, about 93% of them seen just once. The chain has TRBV19 and TRBJ1-3; the D is unclear. This sequence was found in an adult with an advanced solid tumor such as melanoma, head and neck, liver or kidney cancer. The sample here was CD4+ or CD8+ T cells sorted from blood, taken in a trial of the OX40 agonist ivuxolimab. CDR3 in DNA: TGTGCCAGTAGTATCGGGGACTCTGGAAACACCATATATTTT. Amino acids: CASSIGDSGNTIYF.